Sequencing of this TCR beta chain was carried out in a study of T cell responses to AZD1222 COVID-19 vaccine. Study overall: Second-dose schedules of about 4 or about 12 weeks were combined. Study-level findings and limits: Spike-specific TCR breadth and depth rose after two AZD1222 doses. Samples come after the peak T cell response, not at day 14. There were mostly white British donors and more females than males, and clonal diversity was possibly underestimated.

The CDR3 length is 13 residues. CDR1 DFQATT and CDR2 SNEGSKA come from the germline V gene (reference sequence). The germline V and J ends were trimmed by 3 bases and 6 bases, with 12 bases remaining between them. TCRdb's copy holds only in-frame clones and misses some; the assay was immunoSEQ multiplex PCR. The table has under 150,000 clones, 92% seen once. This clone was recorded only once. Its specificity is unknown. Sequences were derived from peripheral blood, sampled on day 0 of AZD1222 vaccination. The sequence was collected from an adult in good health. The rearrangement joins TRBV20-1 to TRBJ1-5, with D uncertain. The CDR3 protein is CSASNSISQPQHF. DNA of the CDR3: TGCAGTGCTAGTAACTCGATCAGTCAGCCCCAGCATTTT.